These T cell receptor beta chains were read from a single sample in a study of cytotoxic CD8 clonotypes in ibrutinib-treated CLL. Measured with immunoSEQ multiplex PCR; TCRdb has only the in-frame clones, and not every one. There are approximately 47,000 clones in the sample; 50% to 65% occur only once, and 28% lies in the top ten. The specimen comprised PBMCs, sampled after 24 months of ibrutinib treatment. The receptors derive from a human donor with chronic lymphocytic leukemia. The CDR3 runs from the conserved cysteine through the conserved F or W. Fields, in order: J gene, clone size, D gene, V gene, CDR3 protein, CDR3 DNA. The D gene is left open where the match is weak. For some rows the clone size is stated as once, few or many, or as a class when expanded; others skip it.

J: TRBJ2-2
size: .
D: TRBD1
V: TRBV19
CDR3: CASNSGGTGGPGELFF
DNA: TGTGCCAGTAACTCAGGCGGGACAGGGGGGCCCGGGGAGCTGTTTTTT

J: TRBJ2-1
size: few
D: .
V: TRBV7-9
CDR3: CASSLFLGGAVYEQFF
DNA: TGTGCCAGCAGCTTATTTCTGGGGGGCGCCGTCTATGAGCAGTTCTTC

J: TRBJ1-2
size: few
D: .
V: TRBV9
CDR3: CASSVDGGRSYGYTF
DNA: TGTGCCAGCAGCGTAGATGGGGGACGTTCCTATGGCTACACCTTC

J: TRBJ1-2
size: .
D: TRBD1
V: TRBV5-1
CDR3: CASSSGTGDGYTF
DNA: TGCGCCAGCAGTTCCGGGACAGGGGATGGCTACACCTTC

J: TRBJ2-7
size: once
D: .
V: TRBV29-1
CDR3: CSVEVPTRKNYEQYF
DNA: TGCAGCGTTGAAGTCCCGACGAGGAAGAATTACGAGCAGTACTTC

J: TRBJ2-5
size: .
D: .
V: TRBV7-8
CDR3: CASSLEAGGGETQYF
DNA: TGTGCCAGCAGCTTAGAGGCAGGGGGAGGGGAGACCCAGTACTTC

J: TRBJ2-1
size: .
D: .
V: TRBV10-1
CDR3: CASSEAGYRNNEQFF
DNA: TGCGCCAGCAGTGAAGCCGGGTATCGAAACAATGAGCAGTTCTTC

J: TRBJ1-5
size: many
D: .
V: TRBV6-5
CDR3: CASSYDRGRQPQHF
DNA: TGTGCCAGCAGTTACGACCGGGGGAGGCAGCCCCAGCATTTT

J: TRBJ2-1
size: .
D: TRBD1
V: TRBV19
CDR3: CASTAGQAYNEQFF
DNA: TGTGCCAGTACCGCGGGACAGGCGTACAATGAGCAGTTCTTC

J: TRBJ1-2
size: few
D: .
V: TRBV5-1
CDR3: CASSSISWGRNYGYTF
DNA: TGCGCCAGCAGCTCGATCTCGTGGGGCCGAAACTATGGCTACACCTTC

J: TRBJ1-5
size: .
D: .
V: TRBV2
CDR3: CASSEGKGSYSNQPQHF
DNA: TGTGCCAGCAGTGAGGGTAAGGGATCCTATAGCAATCAGCCCCAGCATTTT

J: TRBJ2-3
size: .
D: .
V: TRBV19
CDR3: CASRRRITDTQYF
DNA: TGTGCCAGTAGGAGGCGGATAACAGATACGCAGTATTTT

J: TRBJ1-4
size: many
D: .
V: TRBV16
CDR3: CASSQREQGGKLFF
DNA: TGTGCCAGCAGCCAGAGAGAACAGGGAGGAAAACTGTTTTTT

J: TRBJ2-3
size: few
D: .
V: TRBV27
CDR3: CASSPLGQNTQYF
DNA: TGTGCCAGCAGTCCCTTAGGACAGAATACGCAGTATTTT

J: TRBJ1-2
size: .
D: .
V: TRBV29-1
CDR3: CSVELGYGYTF
DNA: TGCAGCGTTGAGCTCGGCTATGGCTACACCTTC

J: TRBJ1-5
size: .
D: .
V: TRBV10-2
CDR3: CASSTIGGPQHF
DNA: TGCGCCAGCAGTACCATAGGGGGGCCCCAGCATTTT

J: TRBJ2-1
size: .
D: TRBD2
V: TRBV5-4
CDR3: CASSTGTSGASNNEQFF
DNA: TGTGCCAGCAGCACCGGGACTAGCGGGGCCAGCAACAATGAGCAGTTCTTC

J: TRBJ1-2
size: many
D: TRBD1
V: TRBV5-6
CDR3: CASSSRTGGNYGYTF
DNA: TGTGCCAGCAGCAGCCGGACAGGGGGAAACTATGGCTACACCTTC

J: TRBJ2-5
size: .
D: .
V: TRBV5-1
CDR3: CASSLGGVQETQYF
DNA: TGCGCCAGCAGCTTGGGTGGTGTCCAAGAGACCCAGTACTTC

J: TRBJ1-3
size: .
D: .
V: TRBV7-9
CDR3: CASSLGAPISGNTIYF
DNA: TGTGCCAGCAGCTTAGGGGCACCTATTAGCGGAAACACCATATATTTT

J: TRBJ1-1
size: .
D: .
V: TRBV5-1
CDR3: CASSLTDTHLGTEAFF
DNA: TGCGCCAGCAGCTTAACCGACACACACCTGGGGACTGAAGCTTTCTTT

J: TRBJ2-1
size: .
D: TRBD2
V: TRBV4-1
CDR3: CASSLRGAGGSYNEQFF
DNA: TGCGCCAGCAGCCTTAGAGGGGCGGGGGGCTCCTACAATGAGCAGTTCTTC

J: TRBJ2-5
size: .
D: .
V: TRBV5-1
CDR3: CASSAGSQETQYF
DNA: TGCGCCAGCAGCGCGGGGTCTCAAGAGACCCAGTACTTC

J: TRBJ1-1
size: .
D: TRBD1
V: TRBV6-1
CDR3: CASSAPTGVNTEAFF
DNA: TGTGCCAGCAGTGCTCCGACAGGGGTGAACACTGAAGCTTTCTTT

J: TRBJ1-5
size: .
D: .
V: TRBV27
CDR3: CASSLSYQQVPNQPQHF
DNA: TGTGCCAGCAGTTTATCGTATCAACAGGTTCCCAATCAGCCCCAGCATTTT

J: TRBJ2-7
size: few
D: TRBD1
V: TRBV27
CDR3: CASSLSGTVSYEQYF
DNA: TGTGCCAGCAGTTTATCCGGGACAGTCTCCTACGAGCAGTACTTC

J: TRBJ1-5
size: .
D: TRBD1
V: TRBV4-1
CDR3: CASSLGQGDQPQHF
DNA: TGCGCCAGCAGCCTGGGACAGGGGGATCAGCCCCAGCATTTT

J: TRBJ2-1
size: .
D: TRBD2
V: TRBV7-9
CDR3: CASTPRGTGGTSGVGEQFF
DNA: TGTGCCAGCACCCCGCGGGGAACCGGCGGGACTAGCGGGGTAGGTGAGCAGTTCTTC

J: TRBJ2-1
size: few
D: .
V: TRBV19
CDR3: CASSIVDYSGEQFF
DNA: TGTGCCAGTAGTATAGTGGACTATTCGGGTGAGCAGTTCTTC

J: TRBJ1-5
size: few
D: .
V: TRBV29-1
CDR3: CSVEDPRGGPQHF
DNA: TGCAGCGTTGAAGATCCTAGGGGAGGGCCCCAGCATTTT

J: TRBJ1-5
size: .
D: TRBD1
V: TRBV2
CDR3: CASSAPGQINQPQHF
DNA: TGTGCCAGCAGTGCCCCGGGACAGATCAATCAGCCCCAGCATTTT

J: TRBJ1-2
size: few
D: .
V: TRBV19
CDR3: CASSIDENYGYTF
DNA: TGTGCCAGTAGTATAGACGAGAACTATGGCTACACCTTC

J: TRBJ1-5
size: .
D: .
V: TRBV6-4
CDR3: CASSYSSRNQPQHF
DNA: TGTGCCAGCAGTTACTCGAGTAGGAATCAGCCCCAGCATTTT

J: TRBJ1-6
size: many
D: .
V: TRBV19
CDR3: CASSSSMYNSPLHF
DNA: TGTGCCAGTAGCTCCTCCATGTATAATTCACCCCTCCACTTT

J: TRBJ2-3
size: .
D: .
V: TRBV6-1
CDR3: CASSRARFADTQYF
DNA: TGTGCCAGCTCGCGCGCCCGGTTCGCGGATACGCAGTATTTT

J: TRBJ1-2
size: .
D: .
V: TRBV6-5
CDR3: CASSPPTGPYGYTF
DNA: TGTGCCAGCAGTCCTCCGACAGGACCTTATGGCTACACCTTC

J: TRBJ1-1
size: .
D: TRBD1
V: TRBV6-5
CDR3: CASSFLTGAGTEAFF
DNA: TGTGCCAGCAGTTTTCTGACAGGGGCAGGCACTGAAGCTTTCTTT

J: TRBJ2-3
size: few
D: .
V: TRBV5-1
CDR3: CASSLGGGTDTQYF
DNA: TGCGCCAGCAGCTTAGGAGGGGGCACAGATACGCAGTATTTT

J: TRBJ1-3
size: few
D: .
V: TRBV5-4
CDR3: CASSFVWDSTIYF
DNA: TGTGCCAGCAGCTTTGTTTGGGATAGCACCATATATTTT

J: TRBJ1-6
size: few
D: .
V: TRBV2
CDR3: CATGGVKNSPLHF
DNA: TGTGCCACGGGAGGGGTCAAAAATTCACCCCTCCACTTT

J: TRBJ2-2
size: .
D: .
V: TRBV11-3
CDR3: CASSFSNLRGANTGELFF
DNA: TGTGCCAGCAGCTTTAGTAACCTCCGGGGAGCGAACACCGGGGAGCTGTTTTTT